Presented here are 13 T cell receptor beta chains from one specimen sequenced in a study of T cells expressing NK-cell markers. From the 5' RACE reads, TCRdb lists one entry per CDR3 protein and no DNA. Its table records 500,000 to 700,000 distinct CDR3 sequences. Sequenced: blood T cells: a sorted CD56 or NKG2C T cell subset, CD4+ or CD8+ T cells, or bulk PBMC T cells (not recorded which). All receptors derive from a man aged 18 to 35 in good health.

The V gene is TRBV20-1, the J gene TRBJ1-4. The CDR3 runs 14 residues. Germline V CDR1 and CDR2: DFQATT, SNEGSKA (reference sequence). The CDR3 here is CSARAERSSGKLFF.

Here the CDR3 reads CAISSSPAGQGNTEAFF. The rearrangement links TRBV10-3 to TRBJ1-1; TCRdb proposes TRBD1, but this gene call is untestable without DNA. The length of the CDR3 is 17 residues. Germline V gene data show CDR1 as ENHRY and CDR2 as SYGVKD.

V is TRBV28 and J is TRBJ2-6; as DNA is missing, the TRBD1 call by TCRdb cannot be tested. Germline V gene sequence: CDR1 MDHEN, CDR2 SYDVKM. CDR3 length equals 22 residues. The CDR3 spells CASSLLRPTPEHPVSGANVLTF.

The gene calls are TRBV29-1 and TRBJ2-4; TCRdb proposes TRBD1, but this gene call is untestable without DNA. Germline-derived CDR1 and CDR2 are SQVTM and ANQGSEA. The CDR3 has 13 residues. The CDR3 loop reads CSVEAAGDYIQYF.

V is TRBV20-1 and J is TRBJ2-5; TCRdb picks TRBD2, but there is no DNA to check that call. The CDR3 length is 15 residues. Germline V gene lookup returns CDR1 DFQATT and CDR2 SNEGSKA (reference sequence). The CDR3 sequence: CSASWAGRAGETQYF.

V and J are TRBV4-3 and TRBJ2-2; the D call of TRBD1 rests on TCRdb alone, since no DNA is present to check it. Germline V gene lookup returns CDR1 LGHNA and CDR2 YSLEER. The CDR3 is made up of 15 amino acids. CDR3 loop: CASSTVRGRTGELFF.

This CDR3 reads CSVAPDTGELFF. The chain employs TRBV29-1 and TRBJ2-2. CDR1 and CDR2 (germline): SQVTM, ANQGSEA. The CDR3 runs 12 residues.

V usage is TRBV7-2 and J usage is TRBJ2-3; the TCRdb D gene call, TRBD1, has no DNA to confirm it. The CDR3 loop spans 15 amino acids. From germline, CDR1 is SGHTA and CDR2 FQGNSA. The CDR3 loop is CASSLHRGQADTQYF.

V and J are TRBV6-4 and TRBJ2-3; lacking DNA, the TRBD2 call made by TCRdb goes unchecked. The CDR3 is 17 amino acids. Per germline, CDR1 MRHNA and CDR2 SNTAGT. CDR3 sequence reads: CASSDSGLADSTDTQYF.

The gene calls are TRBV29-1 and TRBJ2-1; TCRdb designates TRBD2, a call that cannot be tested without DNA. The CDR3 consists of 12 residues. Germline V gene lookup returns CDR1 SQVTM and CDR2 ANQGSEA. CDR3 region: CSVSGLVVEQFF.

The rearrangement uses TRBV27 and TRBJ1-5; there is no DNA to check the TCRdb D call of TRBD1. This CDR3 is 13 amino acids long. The germline V gene has CDR1 MNHEY and CDR2 SMNVEV (reference sequence). CDR3 amino acids: CASSLGPYQPQHF.

J is TRBJ2-3 and V is TRBV20-1; TCRdb selects TRBD2, and the lack of DNA leaves this call unchecked. Germline V gene data show CDR1 as DFQATT and CDR2 as SNEGSKA (reference sequence). The CDR3 contains 14 residues. Here the CDR3 reads CSARAREGPNTQYF.

This chain joins TRBV27 and TRBJ2-1; TCRdb indicates TRBD2, and absent DNA this call remains unverified. Germline V gene lookup returns CDR1 MNHEY and CDR2 SMNVEV (reference sequence). This CDR3 has 15 residues. The CDR3 loop reads CASSLSGVPYNEQFF.